This TCR beta chain was captured by sequencing in a study of human T cells and chemical hapten exposure (dated by TCRdb to the early 2020s). Turning to the overall study: For sensitization, 2% DPC in acetone was applied to a 2 cm by 2 cm area of upper inner arm skin. Throughout the study period of roughly 24 weeks, patients also received therapeutic DPC doses to the scalp every week. Patch tests used Finn chambers with 0.01% DPC on the upper back, scored after 6 days by International Contact Dermatitis Research Group standards. Alopecia areata with under or over 50% scalp involvement, alopecia totalis and alopecia universalis were represented in the patient cohort, which was mostly female. The libraries were sequenced as a pool, and the TCR yield per sample differed mostly because of small variations in library volumes within the pool. Peripheral blood TCR repertoire changes were tracked in vivo in alopecia patients during primary and secondary sensitization to the hapten diphenylcyclopropenone (DPC). Blood samples were taken from patients before sensitization (week 0) and then at 2, 6 and about 24 weeks after DPC sensitization. Around 30 alopecia patients provided blood for TCR sequencing at one to four time points (pre-sensitization, 2, 6 and 24 weeks).

The germline V gene specifies MNHEY as CDR1 and SVGAGI as CDR2. The germline V end is reduced by 4 bases and the J end by 3 bases; junction bases left unmatched: 10. The CDR3 measures 16 amino acids from cysteine to phenylalanine. Only the CDR3 region is kept as DNA, spanning 48 bases read in frame from base 1. Findings and caveats that apply to the study as a whole: After repeated subsampling, changes were observed in the strength of the expansion versus patch-test correlation and in the threshold at which the correlation became significant. A positive correlation was found between the number of PT1 expanded TCRs and patch test score, with significance reached at thresholds 8, 16 and 32 but not 4. DPC sensitization did not change how many TCRs were above 1 in 1000 frequency, and no evidence was found of alterations in global repertoire structure. Compared with pre-sensitization or healthy control sets, expanded TCRs formed significantly more large CDR3 similarity clusters, which is consistent with antigen-driven responses. Alopecia, a presumed autoimmune disease, was present in all patients, so the immune response of the patients might differ from that of healthy individuals.

The library was produced with RACE. Data came from a NextSeq 500. Library preparation attached unique molecular identifiers to individual cDNA molecules for quantitative, reproducible TCR counting. From each blood RNA sample, both TCR alpha and TCR beta chains were sequenced. Per the original workflow: The median number of TCRs per sample was some 100,000, ranging from roughly 23,224 to 700,000. The Decombinator software suite was used to annotate V, J and CDR3 in the TCR reads. To make PS versus PT1 abundance plots, every sample was subsampled to the same number of TCRs (28,000). Expanded TCRs were defined as absent before sensitization and observed at least eight times at the 2-week time point. TCRdb ran its own pipeline on the public reads, namely fastp trimming at Q25 and MiXCR clone calling, and kept in-frame beta chains. For every CDR3 protein sequence, its rows merge into one entry that carries the most common genes and DNA. TCRdb, not the original authors, processed these V and J calls. Counted in this sample were about 85,000 distinct CDR3 sequences; roughly 8.5% of them appeared once. About 2.5% of the sample is in the top ten clones.

A word on this clonotype: There is no known antigen for this receptor. No much larger clone is present one base from it, and per-base qualities are unavailable.

The time point tag for this specimen amounts to: pre-sensitization, week 0. What this sample's treatment or condition label stands for: therapeutic diphenylcyclopropenone sensitization with weekly scalp DPC. At every patch-test visit, the blood draw took place before the patch test was put on. Patients were eligible if aged 18 to 70, diagnosed with alopecia and judged suitable for DPC therapy, and pregnant patients were excluded. Total RNA was extracted from unfractionated whole blood that had been collected in Tempus Blood RNA tubes. This TCR was recovered from a middle-aged man with alopecia areata. Some clones in this sample may be carry-over from other donors' samples. The chain is encoded by TRBV6-5 joined to TRBJ2-7; TRBD1 aligns with 9 central bases. The material was whole blood, obtained in connection with sensitization to the hapten diphenylcyclopropenone (DPC). The DNA reads TGTGCCAGCAGTTCCGCGACAGGGGGAGGGGGCTACGAGCAGTACTTC. Its protein is CASSSATGGGGYEQYF.